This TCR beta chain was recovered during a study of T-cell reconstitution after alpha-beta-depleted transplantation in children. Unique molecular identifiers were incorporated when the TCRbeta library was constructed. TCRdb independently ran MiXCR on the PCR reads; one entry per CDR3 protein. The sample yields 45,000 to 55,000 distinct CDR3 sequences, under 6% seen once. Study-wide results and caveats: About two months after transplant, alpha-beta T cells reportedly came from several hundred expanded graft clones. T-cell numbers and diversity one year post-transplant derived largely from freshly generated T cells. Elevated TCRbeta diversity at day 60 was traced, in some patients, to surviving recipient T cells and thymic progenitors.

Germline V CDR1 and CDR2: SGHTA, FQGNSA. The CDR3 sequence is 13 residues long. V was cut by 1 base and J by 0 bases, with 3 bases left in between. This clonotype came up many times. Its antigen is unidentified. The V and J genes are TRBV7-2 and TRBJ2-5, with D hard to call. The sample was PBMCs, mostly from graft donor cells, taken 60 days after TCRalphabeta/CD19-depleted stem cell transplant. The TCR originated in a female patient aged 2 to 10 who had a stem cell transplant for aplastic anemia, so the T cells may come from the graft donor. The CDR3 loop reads CASSLGYQETQYF. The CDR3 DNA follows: TGTGCCAGCAGCTTAGGCTACCAAGAGACCCAGTACTTC.